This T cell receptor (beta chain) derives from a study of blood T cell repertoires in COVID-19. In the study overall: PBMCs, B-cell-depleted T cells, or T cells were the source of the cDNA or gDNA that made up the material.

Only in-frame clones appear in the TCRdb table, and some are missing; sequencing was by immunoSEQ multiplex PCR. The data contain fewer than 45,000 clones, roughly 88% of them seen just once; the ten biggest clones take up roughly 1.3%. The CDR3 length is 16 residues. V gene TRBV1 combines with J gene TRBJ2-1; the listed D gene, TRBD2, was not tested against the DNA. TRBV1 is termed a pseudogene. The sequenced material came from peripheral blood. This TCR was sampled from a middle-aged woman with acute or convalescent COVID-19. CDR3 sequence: CTSSQDRGRAPNEQFF. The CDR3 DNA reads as TGCACCAGCAGCCAAGATCGCGGGAGGGCGCCCAATGAGCAGTTCTTC.